A selection of T cell receptor beta chains follows, all from one sample in a study of CD8 T cells in ankylosing spondylitis. TCRdb re-analysed the 5' RACE reads in MiXCR, keeping a single row per CDR3 protein. The sample shows roughly 180,000 distinct CDR3 sequences, about 13% of them seen only once. The source material was blood, either unsorted or a sorted T cell fraction (not recorded which). The receptors come from a male donor with ankylosing spondylitis or in good health (not recorded which). Each CDR3 is given with its conserved first and last residue. The order of the fields is clone size, V gene, D gene, J gene, CDR3 protein, CDR3 DNA. D genes are given only for firm matches. Expanded clones get a size class; other rows say once, few or many, or leave the size out.

-	TRBV5-6	-	TRBJ2-6	CASRGLHFGGESSGANVLTF	TGTGCCAGCAGAGGCCTCCACTTCGGCGGGGAGAGCTCTGGGGCCAACGTCCTGACTTTC
-	TRBV19	-	TRBJ2-7	CASSIGITISYEQYF	TGTGCCAGTAGTATCGGGATCACGATTAGCTACGAGCAGTACTTC
few	TRBV27	-	TRBJ2-1	CASSFGGWRGLRNEQFF	TGTGCCAGCAGTTTCGGGGGCTGGAGGGGTTTACGCAATGAGCAGTTCTTC
-	TRBV10-3	-	TRBJ1-2	CAISEPLTVNYGYTF	TGTGCCATCAGTGAGCCCTTGACAGTTAACTATGGCTACACCTTC
-	TRBV4-1	TRBD1	TRBJ2-7	CASSQVIGQGSYEQYF	TGCGCCAGCAGCCAAGTAATCGGACAGGGCTCCTACGAGCAGTACTTC
few	TRBV6-4	TRBD2	TRBJ2-3	CASSGGAEDTQYF	TGTGCCAGTAGCGGGGGGGCGGAAGATACGCAGTATTTT
few	TRBV3-1	TRBD2	TRBJ2-1	CASSQDPASGRPGEQFF	TGTGCCAGCAGCCAAGATCCGGCTAGCGGGAGGCCCGGTGAGCAGTTCTTC
many	TRBV20-1	TRBD1	TRBJ1-5	CSARDREAQPQHF	TGCAGTGCTAGGGACAGGGAGGCTCAGCCCCAGCATTTT
-	TRBV6-5	TRBD2	TRBJ2-3	CASSYSGGSADTQYF	TGTGCCAGCAGTTATTCGGGCGGGAGCGCAGATACGCAGTATTTT
many	TRBV4-1	TRBD1	TRBJ2-3	CASSQETGGYSTDTQYF	TGCGCCAGCAGCCAAGAGACAGGGGGCTATAGCACAGATACGCAGTATTTT
few	TRBV4-1	TRBD1	TRBJ1-2	CASSHLGTGNGYTF	TGCGCCAGCAGCCACCTCGGGACAGGGAATGGCTACACCTTC
few	TRBV6-1	-	TRBJ2-7	CASSDPQVTYEQYF	TGTGCCAGCAGTGACCCACAGGTTACCTACGAGCAGTACTTC
-	TRBV20-1	-	TRBJ2-1	CSAREKAEPTNEQFF	TGCAGTGCTAGAGAAAAGGCGGAGCCTACCAATGAGCAGTTCTTC
-	TRBV21-1	-	TRBJ1-1	CASSRRLVNTEAFF	TGTGCCAGCAGTCGACGTCTTGTGAACACTGAAGCTTTCTTT
few	TRBV14	-	TRBJ1-1	CASSQRVGYTEAFF	TGTGCCAGCAGCCAACGAGTGGGGTACACTGAAGCTTTCTTT
-	TRBV12-3/TRBV12-4	-	TRBJ2-5	CASSLTSGGGETQYF	TGTGCCAGCAGTCTCACCTCAGGGGGAGGAGAGACCCAGTACTTC
-	TRBV6-5	-	TRBJ1-1	CASSYSAGGTEAFF	TGTGCCAGCAGTTACTCGGCGGGAGGCACTGAAGCTTTCTTT
few	TRBV6-1	TRBD2	TRBJ2-1	CASSRLAGGGDNEQFF	TGTGCCAGCAGTAGACTAGCGGGAGGGGGCGACAATGAGCAGTTCTTC
few	TRBV19	-	TRBJ2-2	CASSIGQNTGELFF	TGTGCCAGTAGTATAGGACAGAACACCGGGGAGCTGTTTTTT
-	TRBV29-1	-	TRBJ2-3	CSVRATDTQYF	TGCAGCGTCCGGGCCACAGATACGCAGTATTTT
-	TRBV5-1	-	TRBJ1-1	CASSFQGAAFF	TGCGCCAGCAGCTTCCAGGGTGCGGCTTTCTTT
few	TRBV5-1	-	TRBJ1-1	CASSLGLDTEAFF	TGCGCCAGCAGCTTGGGGCTGGACACTGAAGCTTTCTTT
few	TRBV30	-	TRBJ1-2	CAWSEAAYYTF	TGTGCCTGGAGTGAGGCGGCCTACTACACCTTC
-	TRBV12-3/TRBV12-4	TRBD2	TRBJ2-2	CASSSGGGLRTGELFF	TGTGCCAGCAGTTCCGGGGGGGGGCTGAGGACCGGGGAGCTGTTTTTT
-	TRBV2	-	TRBJ1-2	CASSGPENSLRDGYTF	TGTGCCAGCAGTGGCCCGGAGAACAGCCTTCGGGATGGCTACACCTTC
many	TRBV4-1	TRBD1	TRBJ2-7	CASSQIGGYSYEQYF	TGCGCCAGCAGCCAAATAGGGGGCTACTCCTACGAGCAGTACTTC
many	TRBV29-1	-	TRBJ2-1	CSVEIKGWGSYNEQFF	TGCAGCGTTGAAATAAAGGGATGGGGATCCTACAATGAGCAGTTCTTC
-	TRBV20-1	-	TRBJ2-2	CSARVSAGTTLGIYTGELFF	TGCAGTGCTAGAGTTTCCGCGGGGACGACCTTGGGGATATACACCGGGGAGCTGTTTTTT